Each of the 25 T cell receptor beta chains below was sequenced from the same sample in a study of blood T cells in healthy people across ages. A second PCR, run for roughly 7 to 11 cycles, used a sample-barcoded 5' primer plus a J-beta primer mix. TCRdb passed the 5' RACE reads through MiXCR, listing each CDR3 protein once. The repertoire holds about 730,000 distinct CDR3 sequences, with 40% to 45% as singletons. Source material: blood. Receptors originate from a woman aged 60-75 years in good health.

This sequence joins TRBV20-1 and TRBJ2-7, with a possible D match to TRBD2 (6 bases). The CDR3 sequence is 15 residues long. Trimming stripped 7 bases from V and 4 bases from J, with 23 bases between. Germline V gene lookup returns CDR1 DFQATT and CDR2 SNEGSKA (reference sequence). This CDR3 reads CSVPPSGTGAYEQYF. CDR3 sequence (DNA): TGCAGTGTTCCACCCTCCGGGACGGGAGCGTACGAGCAGTACTTC.

This rearrangement joins TRBV7-2 to TRBJ1-6; D ambiguous. The germline gives CDR1 SGHTA, CDR2 FQGNSA. This CDR3 is built from 15 residues. The V and J ends lost 5 bases and 6 bases respectively, with 14 bases between them. Here the CDR3 reads CASSPWVNGNSPLHF. The DNA for the CDR3 is TGTGCCAGCAGCCCCTGGGTGAACGGTAATTCACCCCTCCACTTT.

The chain recombines TRBV3-1 with TRBJ2-5; perhaps TRBD1 as D (6 bases). CDR1 LGHDT and CDR2 YNNKEL come from the germline V gene (reference sequence). V was trimmed by 3 bases and J by 2 bases, leaving 16 bases between them. This CDR3 is built from 16 residues. The CDR3 nucleotides read TGTGCCAGCAGCCAGACAGGCTCCATCCCACAAGAGACCCAGTACTTC. Translation gives CASSQTGSIPQETQYF.

V usage is TRBV18 and J usage is TRBJ2-5, with 10 positions matching TRBD2. J lost 5 bases, V lost 4 bases, and 10 bases had no gene match. This CDR3 has 16 amino acids. Per the germline V gene, CDR1 is KGHSH and CDR2 is LQKENI. The CDR3 DNA is TGTGCCAGCTCACTATCTAGCGGGAGATCGTCGGAGACCCAGTACTTC. Translation: CASSLSSGRSSETQYF.

The rearrangement uses TRBV20-1 and TRBJ1-4, with D perhaps TRBD1 (5 bases). Germline lookup yields CDR1 DFQATT and CDR2 SNEGSKA (reference sequence). V was trimmed by 0 bases and J by 8 bases, leaving 16 bases between them. The CDR3 runs to 15 residues. This chain's CDR3 is CSARDSGAGGEKLFF. In DNA, the CDR3 is TGCAGTGCTAGAGATTCCGGGGCAGGCGGCGAAAAACTGTTTTTT.

This clonotype has at least ten counts. The CDR3 DNA follows: TGCAGCGCCGGACAGGGCTCCGGTGGCTACACCTTC. As protein: CSAGQGSGGYTF. The genes are TRBV29-1 and TRBJ1-2; TRBD1 agrees at 8 bases. Germline V gene lookup returns CDR1 SQVTM and CDR2 ANQGSEA. The junction had 8 bases not matched to a gene; V was cut back by 7 bases and J by 7 bases. There are 12 residues in the CDR3. Full variable domain (remainder filled in from reference TRBV29-1 and TRBJ1-2): SAVISQKPSRDICQRGTSLTIQCQVDSQVTMMFWYRQQPGQSLTLIATANQGSEATYESGFVIDKFPISRPNLTFSTLTVSNMSPEDSSIYLCSAGQGSGGYTFGSGTRLTVV.

At least ten counts were recorded for this clonotype. The V and J genes are TRBV14 and TRBJ2-1, with 11 nucleotides matching TRBD2. The CDR3 runs to 15 residues. The germline gives CDR1 SGHDN, CDR2 FVKESK. The J segment lost 9 bases and the V segment lost 1 base, leaving 5 bases of the junction unmatched. CDR3 nucleotides: TGTGCCAGCAGCCAAGCGACTAGCGGGGTGGGTGAGCAGTTCTTC. Translation gives CASSQATSGVGEQFF.

This clonotype was observed a few times. The chain recombines TRBV6-2 or TRBV6-3 with TRBJ2-2; D is ambiguous. V lost 4 bases and J 3 bases, leaving 9 bases between the germline ends. The CDR3 spans 14 residues. The germline V gene has CDR1 MNHEY and CDR2 SVGEGT. The CDR3 region is CASSFFRDTGELFF. The CDR3, as DNA: TGTGCCAGCAGTTTCTTCCGGGACACCGGGGAGCTGTTTTTT.

This sequence joins TRBV29-1 and TRBJ1-1; D gene ambiguous. The CDR3 loop spans 14 amino acids. Between the trimmed V and J ends, which lost 6 bases and 1 base, there was a span of 15 bases. CDR1 and CDR2 from the germline V gene are SQVTM and ANQGSEA. This chain's CDR3 is CSVRRGGGNTEAFF. As DNA, the CDR3 is TGCAGCGTCCGTCGTGGAGGAGGGAACACTGAAGCTTTCTTT.

A word on this clonotype: At one end the junction does not follow the germline gene, possibly because of a read error. V is TRBV20-1 and J is TRBJ2-5; D perhaps matches TRBD1 (6 bases). CDR1 DFQATT and CDR2 SNEGSKA come from the germline V gene (reference sequence). CDR3 length: 14 residues. The CDR3 coding sequence is TGCAGTGTTAGAGTCCCAGGGGCGAAAGAGACCCAGTACTTC. Protein product: CSVRVPGAKETQYF.

The chain carries TRBV13 and TRBJ2-7; a possible D gene is TRBD1 (8 bases). This CDR3 spans 15 amino acids. Germline loops: CDR1 PRHDT, CDR2 FYEKMQ (reference sequence). V lost 5 bases, J lost 7 bases, and 21 bases lay in between. CDR3 DNA sequence: TGTGCCAGCAGCGAACAGGGGGGGCAAGACAATGAGCAGTACTTC. It codes for CASSEQGGQDNEQYF.

This chain connects TRBV28 to TRBJ2-1; 9 bases line up with TRBD2. The CDR3 runs to 14 residues. Germline loops: CDR1 MDHEN, CDR2 SYDVKM. The junction had 9 bases not matched to a gene; V was cut back by 7 bases and J by 8 bases. The CDR3 sequence: CASISGRPGYEQFF. As DNA, the CDR3 is TGTGCCAGCATTAGCGGGAGACCGGGGTATGAGCAGTTCTTC.

The V gene is TRBV6-2 or TRBV6-3, the J gene TRBJ2-5; the match to TRBD2 covers 7 bases. The CDR3 sequence is 17 residues long. Germline V gene lookup returns CDR1 MNHEY and CDR2 SVGEGT. With 4 bases clipped from V and 2 bases from J, the junction kept 13 bases outside the gene matches. CDR3 residues: CASSLGLGASGQETQYF. CDR3 nucleotide sequence: TGTGCCAGCAGTTTAGGGTTAGGGGCTAGCGGACAAGAGACCCAGTACTTC.

CDR3 protein: CASRGDRAMNTEAFF. In DNA form, the CDR3 reads TGTGCCAGCAGGGGTGACAGGGCTATGAACACTGAAGCTTTCTTT. The chain carries TRBV2 and TRBJ1-1; 7 bases are a match to TRBD1. The CDR3 is made up of 15 amino acids. The junction had 7 bases not matched to a gene; V was cut back by 6 bases and J by 0 bases. CDR1 and CDR2 from the germline V gene are SNHLY and FYNNEI.

The chain carries TRBV30 and TRBJ2-5, with 9 bases that match TRBD2. The DNA matches TRBJ2-7 better at its end, which makes the J call doubtful. Germline V CDR1 and CDR2: GTSNPN, SVGIG (reference sequence). The CDR3 loop spans 14 amino acids. The CDR3 coding sequence is TGTGCCTGGAGGGTCCTAGCGGGACCCTACGAGCAGTACTTC. Translation gives CAWRVLAGPYEQYF.

The chain is built from TRBV7-2 and TRBJ2-3, with TRBD2 matching over 7 bases. The CDR3 extends over 15 amino acids. The V and J ends lost 4 bases and 6 bases, in that order; junction bases with no gene match: 10. Germline CDR1 SGHTA, CDR2 FQGNSA. The CDR3 region is CASSYAAAGIDTQYF. The CDR3 DNA is TGTGCCAGCAGCTACGCCGCAGCGGGGATCGATACGCAGTATTTT.

This clonotype was recorded a few times. The chain is built from TRBV25-1 and TRBJ2-1; unclear D gene. Deletions cut 4 bases from V and 8 bases from J, with 6 bases between. The germline V gene encodes CDR1 MGHDK and CDR2 SYGVNS. The CDR3 extends over 11 amino acids. CDR3 amino acids: CASSAGDEQFF. In DNA, the CDR3 is TGTGCCAGCAGTGCAGGAGATGAGCAGTTCTTC.

About this clonotype: A read error may be the cause here, since a much bigger clone is one base away. The rearrangement joins TRBV10-3 to TRBJ2-1, with a weak D call TRBD2 (5 bases). Germline-derived CDR1 and CDR2 are ENHRY and SYGVKD. The CDR3 loop spans 14 amino acids. V lost 2 bases and J 5 bases, leaving 10 bases between the germline ends. The CDR3 DNA is TGTGCCATCAGTGAGGCTCTAGCCAACAATGAGCAGTTCTTC. As protein: CAISEALANNEQFF.

This clonotype occurred a few times. The chain employs TRBV10-3 and TRBJ2-1; no clear D. Germline-derived CDR1 and CDR2 are ENHRY and SYGVKD. CDR3 length equals 11 residues. V was clipped by 10 bases and J by 5 bases, with 9 bases between them. The CDR3 DNA sequence: TGTGCCAGCAAAGGGAACAATGAGCAGTTCTTC. Translating it yields CASKGNNEQFF.

As to this clonotype: Its ends do not fully match the called genes, so a read error is possible. This rearrangement joins TRBV7-8 to TRBJ2-1; 7 bases line up with TRBD1. The CDR3 sequence is 16 residues long. Germline assignment: CDR1 SGHVS and CDR2 FQNEAQ. The CDR3 loop reads CTSSLRTGTAYNEQFF. The CDR3 DNA reads TGTACCAGCAGCTTGCGAACCGGGACAGCCTACAATGAGCAGTTCTTC. Supplemented by reference TRBV7-8 and TRBJ2-1, the full variable domain reads GAGVSQSPRYKVAKRGQDVALRCDPISGHVSLFWYQQALGQGPEFLTYFQNEAQLDKSGLPSDRFFAERPEGSVSTLKIQRTQQEDSAVYLCTSSLRTGTAYNEQFFGPGTRLTVL.

This clonotype appeared once. J is TRBJ2-5 and V is TRBV18; no clear D. Trimming removed 6 bases from V and 3 bases from J, with 11 bases in between. Germline values: CDR1 KGHSH, CDR2 LQKENI. The length of the CDR3 is 13 residues. The CDR3 DNA follows: TGTGCCAGCTCGAAGGAAAGGGAAGAGACCCAGTACTTC. It yields the protein CASSKEREETQYF.

This clonotype has just a few counts. The gene calls are TRBV7-3 and TRBJ2-1; D perhaps matches TRBD2 (6 bases). Germline CDR1 is SGHTA and CDR2 is FQGTGA. Trimming cost V 5 bases and J 9 bases, with 14 bases left between them. The CDR3 has 13 amino acids. The DNA of the CDR3 is TGTGCCAGCAGCGCCCTCTTGGGAGGTGAGCAGTTCTTC. Protein product: CASSALLGGEQFF.

V usage is TRBV27 and J usage is TRBJ2-1, with D perhaps matching TRBD1 (5 bases). V dropped 3 bases and J dropped 2 bases, with 20 bases sitting between them. There are 18 residues in the CDR3. Germline V gene data show CDR1 as MNHEY and CDR2 as SMNVEV (reference sequence). The CDR3 nucleotides are TGTGCCAGCAGTTTGAGACCTTCGACAGTTCAGACCTACAATGAGCAGTTCTTC. Translation: CASSLRPSTVQTYNEQFF.

This clonotype has only a few counts. The V call is TRBV20-1, the J call TRBJ2-7; 7 positions match TRBD1. CDR1 and CDR2 from the germline V gene are DFQATT and SNEGSKA (reference sequence). The CDR3 length is 14 residues. Trimming took 4 bases from V and 0 from J; bases not matched to a gene: 6. CDR3 in amino acids: CSATGTANSYEQYF. CDR3 nucleotides: TGCAGTGCTACCGGGACAGCGAACTCCTACGAGCAGTACTTC.

Concerning this clonotype itself: A read error may account for a junction end that differs from germline. The chain uses TRBV24-1 and TRBJ2-1, with D possibly matching TRBD1 (6 bases). Looked up from germline, CDR1 is KGHDR and CDR2 is SFDVKD. This CDR3 has 17 residues. This CDR3 is CATSDFQTGGSYKEQFF. The DNA for the CDR3 is TGTGCCACCAGTGATTTTCAGACAGGTGGGTCCTACAAGGAGCAGTTCTTC.